Each of the 12 T cell receptor beta chains below was sequenced from the same sample in a study of shared clonotypes between healthy human individuals. TCRdb's copy holds only in-frame clones and misses some; the assay was immunoSEQ multiplex PCR. The repertoire includes over a million clones, around 78% of them detected once, and about 0.52% sits in the top ten. The source material was memory CD4+ T cells from PBMCs. Subset indicated: CD45RA-negative fraction. These receptor sequences come from a man aged 18 to 35 in good health. Some clones in this sample may be carry-over from other donors' samples.

On this clone itself: This sample includes further DNA sequences coding for the same CDR3. V gene TRBV6-5 combines with J gene TRBJ1-6; D is ambiguous. The CDR3 totals 12 residues. Germline CDR1 and CDR2: MNHEY and SVGAGI. V lost 2 bases and J lost 10, with 6 bases in between. CDR3 nucleotides: TGTGCCAGCAGTTACCGAGGCTCACCCCTCCACTTT. It codes for CASSYRGSPLHF.

The rearrangement links TRBV7-3 to TRBJ2-3, with D possibly being TRBD2 (5 bases). Germline V CDR1 and CDR2: SGHTA, FQGTGA. CDR3 length: 14 amino acids. V was trimmed by 6 bases and J by 0 bases, leaving 10 bases between them. CDR3 nucleotides: TGTGCCAGCAGTCACGAGGGTAGCACAGATACGCAGTATTTT. Amino acids: CASSHEGSTDTQYF.

This rearrangement joins TRBV28 to TRBJ2-7; 10 bases are a match to TRBD1. Germline V gene lookup returns CDR1 MDHEN and CDR2 SYDVKM. V lost 5 bases to trimming and J lost 2 bases; unmatched junction nucleotides: 6. This CDR3 region has 15 residues. CDR3 coding DNA: TGTGCCAGCAGTCCCGCGACAGGGGGCCCCTACGAGCAGTACTTC. Translating gives CASSPATGGPYEQYF.

This rearrangement joins TRBV19 to TRBJ1-2; D is perhaps TRBD1 (5 bases). V lost 1 base, J lost 4 bases, and 10 bases lay in between. CDR1 LNHDA and CDR2 SQIVND come from the germline V gene (reference sequence). The CDR3 loop spans 14 amino acids. The CDR3 reads CASSIAFQGYGYTF. The DNA for the CDR3 is TGTGCCAGTAGTATAGCGTTCCAGGGCTATGGCTACACCTTC.

As to this clone: At the DNA level, this CDR3 is encoded by other sequences in the same sample as well. The rearrangement joins TRBV7-2 to TRBJ1-1; D gene ambiguous. The CDR3 has 14 amino acids. V was clipped by 1 base and J by 3 bases, with 9 bases between them. Germline V gene data show CDR1 as SGHTA and CDR2 as FQGNSA. DNA for the CDR3: TGTGCCAGCAGCTTAGGAGGAGGCTACACTGAAGCTTTCTTT. Translation: CASSLGGGYTEAFF.

This clone has a count of ten or more. The rearrangement links TRBV5-8 to TRBJ2-3; D possibly corresponds to TRBD2 (5 bases). The CDR3 spans 14 residues. Germline V gene data show CDR1 as SGHTS and CDR2 as YDEGEE. Trimming cost V 5 bases and J 6 bases, with 16 bases left between them. The CDR3 region is CASRSGLTGDTQYF. The CDR3 DNA is TGTGCCAGCAGATCAGGACTGACGGGGGATACGCAGTATTTT. The full variable domain, in which reference TRBV5-8 and TRBJ2-3 provide the parts outside the CDR3, is EAGVTQSPTHLIKTRGQQATLRCSPISGHTSVYWYQQALGLGLQFLLWYDEGEERNRGNFPPRFSGRQFPNYSSELNVNALELEDSALYLCASRSGLTGDTQYFGPGTRLTVL.

This chain connects TRBV7-9 to TRBJ2-5, with D uncertain. The germline V gene has CDR1 SEHNR and CDR2 FQNEAQ (reference sequence). V dropped 1 base and J dropped 3 bases, with 18 bases sitting between them. This CDR3 contains 17 residues. The CDR3 here is CASSLVSVRGLEETQYF. In nucleotides, the CDR3 is TGTGCCAGCAGCTTAGTTTCGGTCAGAGGATTAGAAGAGACCCAGTACTTC. The full variable domain, completed using reference TRBV7-9 and TRBJ2-5, is DTGVSQNPRHKITKRGQNVTFRCDPISEHNRLYWYRQTLGQGPEFLTYFQNEAQLEKSRLLSDRFSAERPKGSFSTLEIQRTEQGDSAMYLCASSLVSVRGLEETQYFGPGTRLLVL.

CDR3 amino acids: CASSPTGLLAGGSYEQYF. CDR3 coding DNA: TGTGCCAGCAGTCCGACGGGGTTGCTAGCGGGAGGCTCCTACGAGCAGTACTTC. This chain links TRBV27 with TRBJ2-7; TRBD2 agrees at 11 bases. V was clipped by 5 bases and J by 0 bases; unmatched bases: 12. Germline V gene data show CDR1 as MNHEY and CDR2 as SMNVEV (reference sequence). The CDR3 runs to 18 residues.

The chain is built from TRBV21-1 and TRBJ2-1; TRBD1, the table's D call, was not compared with the DNA. TRBV21-1 counts as a pseudogene. The CDR3 sequence is 13 residues long. The CDR3 DNA is TGTGCCAGCAGCAATGTGGCTCGCAATGAGCAGTTCTTC. This encodes CASSNVARNEQFF.

This chain links TRBV7-2 with TRBJ1-3, with D unresolved. The V and J ends lost 1 base and 6 bases respectively, with 13 bases between them. The germline gives CDR1 SGHTA, CDR2 FQGNSA. There are 15 residues in the CDR3. Written as DNA, the CDR3 is TGTGCCAGCAGCTTAGTAACCGGATCCCCAAACACCATATATTTT. Its protein product is CASSLVTGSPNTIYF. Variable domain in full (rest from reference TRBV7-2 and TRBJ1-3): GAGVSQSPSNKVTEKGKDVELRCDPISGHTALYWYRQSLGQGLEFLIYFQGNSAPDKSGLPSDRFSAERTGGSVSTLTIQRTQQEDSAVYLCASSLVTGSPNTIYFGEGSWLTVV.

This clone has just one count. This chain links TRBV5-1 with TRBJ2-4; TRBD2 aligns across 7 bases. J gave up 8 bases and V 3 bases, and 5 bases lay outside the gene matches. The CDR3 runs 13 residues. Germline assignment: CDR1 SGHRS and CDR2 YFSETQ. This CDR3 reads CASSWGGPDIQYF. In nucleotides, the CDR3 is TGCGCCAGCAGCTGGGGAGGGCCCGACATTCAGTACTTC. Together with reference TRBV5-1 and TRBJ2-4, the CDR3 gives the full variable domain: KAGVTQTPRYLIKTRGQQVTLSCSPISGHRSVSWYQQTPGQGLQFLFEYFSETQRNKGNFPGRFSGRQFSNSRSEMNVSTLELGDSALYLCASSWGGPDIQYFGAGTRLSVL.

The rearrangement links TRBV28 to TRBJ1-4; D is undetermined. Germline V gene lookup returns CDR1 MDHEN and CDR2 SYDVKM. The CDR3 totals 15 residues. The V end was cut by 6 bases, the J end by 5 bases, with 16 bases between. CDR3 in amino acids: CASRMGPGLNEKLFF. CDR3 coding DNA: TGTGCCAGCAGGATGGGCCCCGGACTCAATGAAAAACTGTTTTTT.